This T cell receptor (beta chain) was observed in a study of T cell responses to AZD1222 COVID-19 vaccine. At the level of the study: Investigators merged groups given second doses at roughly 4 or roughly 12 weeks. Study observations and caveats: The repertoires were collected only after the peak T cell response. Reports say nearly half of spike-specific TCRs go after unmutated variant regions. Among the donors, most were white British and more were female, and clonal diversity was possibly underestimated.

TCRdb's copy holds only in-frame clones and misses some; the assay was immunoSEQ multiplex PCR. The sample contains 95,000 to 150,000 clones, about nine tenths of which appear only once. This clone was picked up a small number of times. Its target is unknown. This CDR3 is built from 15 residues. The V gene's germline CDR1 is MGHRA and CDR2 YSYEKL. Trimming removed 0 bases at V and 2 bases at J, with 10 bases between. The material was peripheral blood, obtained on day 0 of AZD1222 vaccination. This clonotype originated in an adult in good health. This rearrangement joins TRBV4-1 to TRBJ1-2; possible D gene TRBD1, 5 bases. CDR3 sequence: CASSQDLRQNYGYTF. DNA of the CDR3: TGCGCCAGCAGCCAAGATCTTAGACAGAACTATGGCTACACCTTC.